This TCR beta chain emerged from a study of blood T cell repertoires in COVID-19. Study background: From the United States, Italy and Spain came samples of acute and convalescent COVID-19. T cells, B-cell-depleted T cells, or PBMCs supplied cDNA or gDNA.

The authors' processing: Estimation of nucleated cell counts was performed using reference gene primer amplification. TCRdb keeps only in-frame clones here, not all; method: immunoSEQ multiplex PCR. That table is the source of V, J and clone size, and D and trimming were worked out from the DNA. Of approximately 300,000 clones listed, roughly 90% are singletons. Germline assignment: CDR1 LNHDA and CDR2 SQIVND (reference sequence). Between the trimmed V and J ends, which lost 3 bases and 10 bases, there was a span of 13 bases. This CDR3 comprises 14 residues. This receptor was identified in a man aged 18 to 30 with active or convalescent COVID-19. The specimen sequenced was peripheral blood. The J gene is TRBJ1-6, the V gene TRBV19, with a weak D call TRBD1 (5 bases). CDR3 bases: TGTGCCAGTAGTATCTACAGGACAAGATCACCCCTCCACTTT. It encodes CASSIYRTRSPLHF.